The source of this TCR beta chain is a study of glioma-infiltrating T cells after dendritic cell vaccination. Germline V gives CDR1 MNHEY, CDR2 SVGAGI. V was cut by 5 bases and J by 4 bases, with 8 bases left in between. The CDR3 contains 12 residues. Measured with immunoSEQ multiplex PCR; TCRdb has only the in-frame clones, and not every one. The top ten clones hold 2.5% to 3% of a sample with some 100,000 clones, more than 70% of them seen once. This sequence joins TRBV6-5 and TRBJ2-5; maybe TRBD1 (6 bases). The TCR sequence derives from a human donor with glioblastoma. The material was blood, obtained before dendritic cell vaccination. This CDR3 reads CASSPRGETQYF. The CDR3 DNA follows: TGTGCCAGCAGTCCCAGGGGAGAGACCCAGTACTTC.